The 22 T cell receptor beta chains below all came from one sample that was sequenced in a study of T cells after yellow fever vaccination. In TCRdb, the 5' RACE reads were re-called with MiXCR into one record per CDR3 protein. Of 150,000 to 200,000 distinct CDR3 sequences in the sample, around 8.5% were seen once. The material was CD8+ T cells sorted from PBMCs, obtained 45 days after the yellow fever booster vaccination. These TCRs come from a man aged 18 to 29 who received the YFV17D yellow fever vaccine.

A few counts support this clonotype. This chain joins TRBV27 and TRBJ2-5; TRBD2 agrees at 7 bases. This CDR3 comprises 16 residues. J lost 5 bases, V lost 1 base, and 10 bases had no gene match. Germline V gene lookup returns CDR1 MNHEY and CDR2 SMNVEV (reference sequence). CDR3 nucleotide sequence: TGTGCCAGCAGTTTATTTTCCGGGGGGATTTGGGAGACCCAGTACTTC. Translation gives CASSLFSGGIWETQYF.

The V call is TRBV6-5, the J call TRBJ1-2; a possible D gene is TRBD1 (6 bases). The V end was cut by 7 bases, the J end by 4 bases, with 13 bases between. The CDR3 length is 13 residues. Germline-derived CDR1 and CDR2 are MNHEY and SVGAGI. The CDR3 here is CASTTGGLYGYTF. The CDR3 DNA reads TGTGCCAGCACGACCGGGGGCCTCTATGGCTACACCTTC.

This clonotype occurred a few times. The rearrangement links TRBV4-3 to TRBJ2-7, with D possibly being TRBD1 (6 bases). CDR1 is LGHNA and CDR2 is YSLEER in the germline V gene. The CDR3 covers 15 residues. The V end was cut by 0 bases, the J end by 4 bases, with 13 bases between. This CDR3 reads CASSQEASQGYEQYF. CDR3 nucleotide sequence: TGCGCCAGCAGCCAAGAGGCCAGCCAGGGGTACGAGCAGTACTTC.

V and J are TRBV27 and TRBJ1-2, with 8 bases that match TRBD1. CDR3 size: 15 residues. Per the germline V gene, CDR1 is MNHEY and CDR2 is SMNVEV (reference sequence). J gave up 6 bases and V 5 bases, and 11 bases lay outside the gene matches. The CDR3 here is CASSPGGKTLDGYTF. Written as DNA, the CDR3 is TGTGCCAGCAGTCCAGGGGGCAAAACTCTAGATGGCTACACCTTC.

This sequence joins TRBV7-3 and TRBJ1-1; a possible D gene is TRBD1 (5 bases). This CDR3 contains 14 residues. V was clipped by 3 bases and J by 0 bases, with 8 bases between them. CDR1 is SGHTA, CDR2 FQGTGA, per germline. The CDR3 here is CASSFGGVNTEAFF. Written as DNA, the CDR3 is TGTGCCAGCAGCTTCGGGGGAGTGAACACTGAAGCTTTCTTT.

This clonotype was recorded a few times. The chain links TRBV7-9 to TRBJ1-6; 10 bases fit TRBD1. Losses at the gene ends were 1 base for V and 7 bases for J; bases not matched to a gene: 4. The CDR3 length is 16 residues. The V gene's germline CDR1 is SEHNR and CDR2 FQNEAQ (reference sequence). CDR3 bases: TGTGCCAGCAGCTTAGGCCCGGGACAGGGGAATTCACCCCTCCACTTT. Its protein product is CASSLGPGQGNSPLHF.

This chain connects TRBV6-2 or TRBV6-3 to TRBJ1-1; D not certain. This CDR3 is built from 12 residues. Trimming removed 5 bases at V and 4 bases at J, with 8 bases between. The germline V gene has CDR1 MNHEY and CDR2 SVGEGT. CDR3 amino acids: CASSRPFTEAFF. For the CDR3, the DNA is TGTGCCAGCAGTCGACCGTTCACTGAAGCTTTCTTT.

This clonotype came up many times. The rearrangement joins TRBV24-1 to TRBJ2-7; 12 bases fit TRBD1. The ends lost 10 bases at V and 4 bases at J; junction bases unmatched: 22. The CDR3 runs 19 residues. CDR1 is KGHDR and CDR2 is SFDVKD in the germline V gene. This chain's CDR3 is CATRETGTGGAEAGYEQYF. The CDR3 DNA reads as TGTGCCACTCGCGAAACCGGGACAGGGGGCGCTGAGGCCGGTTACGAGCAGTACTTC.

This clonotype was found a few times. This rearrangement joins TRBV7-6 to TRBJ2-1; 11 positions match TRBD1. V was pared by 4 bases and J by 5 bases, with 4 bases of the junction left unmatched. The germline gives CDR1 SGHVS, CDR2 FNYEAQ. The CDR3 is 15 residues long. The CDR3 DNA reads TGTGCCAGCAGCTACGGACAGGGGGCCCACAATGAGCAGTTCTTC. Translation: CASSYGQGAHNEQFF. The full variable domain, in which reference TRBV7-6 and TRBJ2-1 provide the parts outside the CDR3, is GAGVSQSPRYKVTKRGQDVALRCDPISGHVSLYWYRQALGQGPEFLTYFNYEAQQDKSGLPNDRFSAERPEGSISTLTIQRTEQRDSAMYRCASSYGQGAHNEQFFGPGTRLTVL.

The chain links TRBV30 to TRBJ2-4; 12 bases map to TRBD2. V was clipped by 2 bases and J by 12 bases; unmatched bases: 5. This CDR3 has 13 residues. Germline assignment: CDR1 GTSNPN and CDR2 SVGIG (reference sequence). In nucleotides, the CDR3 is TGTGCCTGGAGTACCTCTAGCGGGGGGGATCAGTACTTC. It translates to CAWSTSSGGDQYF. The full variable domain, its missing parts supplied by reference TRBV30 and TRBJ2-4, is SQTIHQWPATLVQPVGSPLSLECTVEGTSNPNLYWYRQAAGRGLQLLFYSVGIGQISSEVPQNLSASRPQDRQFILSSKKLLLSDSGFYLCAWSTSSGGDQYFGAGTRLSVL.

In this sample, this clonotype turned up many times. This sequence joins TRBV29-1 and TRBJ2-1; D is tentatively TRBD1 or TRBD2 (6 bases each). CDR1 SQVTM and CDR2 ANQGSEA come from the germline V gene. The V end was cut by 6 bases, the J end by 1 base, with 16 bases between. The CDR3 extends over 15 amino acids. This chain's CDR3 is CSVGGLQGSYNEQFF. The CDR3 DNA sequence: TGCAGCGTGGGGGGACTCCAGGGGTCCTACAATGAGCAGTTCTTC.

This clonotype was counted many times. CDR3 amino acids: CASSQGRNNQPQHF. The CDR3 DNA is TGCGCCAGCAGCCAAGGCAGGAACAATCAGCCCCAGCATTTT. This sequence joins TRBV4-1 and TRBJ1-5; no reliable D call. V lost 1 base to trimming and J lost 3 bases, with 7 bases between them. Germline V gives CDR1 MGHRA, CDR2 YSYEKL. This CDR3 has 14 amino acids.

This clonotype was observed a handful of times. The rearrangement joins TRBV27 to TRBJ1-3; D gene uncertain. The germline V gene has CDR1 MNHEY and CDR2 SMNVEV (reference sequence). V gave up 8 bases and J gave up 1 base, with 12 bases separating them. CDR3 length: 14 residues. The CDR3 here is CASGGKGSGNTIYF. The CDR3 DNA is TGTGCCAGCGGCGGGAAGGGATCTGGAAACACCATATATTTT.

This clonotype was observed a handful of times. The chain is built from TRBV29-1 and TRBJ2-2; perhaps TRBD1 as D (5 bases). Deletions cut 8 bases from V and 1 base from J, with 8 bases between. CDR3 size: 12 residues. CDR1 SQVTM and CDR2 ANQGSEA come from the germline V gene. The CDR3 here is CSSGWNTGELFF. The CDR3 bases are TGCAGCTCAGGGTGGAACACCGGGGAGCTGTTTTTT.

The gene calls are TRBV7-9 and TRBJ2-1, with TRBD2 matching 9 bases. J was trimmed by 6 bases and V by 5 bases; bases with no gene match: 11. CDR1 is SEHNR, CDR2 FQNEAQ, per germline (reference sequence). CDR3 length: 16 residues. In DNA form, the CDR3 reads TGTGCCAGCAGCCCCACAGGCGGGGGGGCCCCCAATGAGCAGTTCTTC. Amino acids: CASSPTGGGAPNEQFF.

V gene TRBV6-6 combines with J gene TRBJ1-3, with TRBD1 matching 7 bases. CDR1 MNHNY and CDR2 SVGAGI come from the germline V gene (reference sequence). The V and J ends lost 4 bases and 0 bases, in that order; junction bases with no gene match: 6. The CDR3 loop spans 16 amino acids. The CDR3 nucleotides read TGTGCCAGCAGTTTTCGGGACAGATCCTCTGGAAACACCATATATTTT. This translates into CASSFRDRSSGNTIYF.

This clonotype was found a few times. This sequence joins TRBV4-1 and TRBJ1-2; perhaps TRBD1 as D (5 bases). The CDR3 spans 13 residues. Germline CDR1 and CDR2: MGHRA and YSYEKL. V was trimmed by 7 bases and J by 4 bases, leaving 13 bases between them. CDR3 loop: CASNSGNLYGYTF. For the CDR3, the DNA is TGCGCCAGCAACTCAGGGAATCTCTATGGCTACACCTTC.

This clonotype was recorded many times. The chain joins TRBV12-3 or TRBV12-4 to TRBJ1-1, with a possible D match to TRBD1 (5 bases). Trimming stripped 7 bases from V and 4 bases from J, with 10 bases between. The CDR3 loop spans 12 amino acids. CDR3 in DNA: TGTGCCAGCATCCTCGGGGGCACTGAAGCTTTCTTT. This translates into CASILGGTEAFF.

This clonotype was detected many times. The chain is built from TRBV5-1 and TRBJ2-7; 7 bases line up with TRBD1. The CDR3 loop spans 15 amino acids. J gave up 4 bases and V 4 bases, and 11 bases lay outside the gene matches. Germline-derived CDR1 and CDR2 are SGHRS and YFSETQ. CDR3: CASSDRDRPRYEQYF. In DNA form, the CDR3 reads TGCGCCAGCAGCGACCGGGACAGACCAAGATACGAGCAGTACTTC.

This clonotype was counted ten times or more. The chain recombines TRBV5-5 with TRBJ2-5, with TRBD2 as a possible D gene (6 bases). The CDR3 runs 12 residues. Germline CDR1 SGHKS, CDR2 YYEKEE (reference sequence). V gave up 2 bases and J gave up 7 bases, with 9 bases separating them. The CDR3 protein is CASSFFGGTQYF. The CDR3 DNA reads TGTGCCAGCAGCTTTTTCGGGGGGACCCAGTACTTC.

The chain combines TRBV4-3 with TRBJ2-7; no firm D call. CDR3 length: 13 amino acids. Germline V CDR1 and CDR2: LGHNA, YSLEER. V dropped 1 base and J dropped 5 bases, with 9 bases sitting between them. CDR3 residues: CASSQGRGDEQYV. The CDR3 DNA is TGCGCCAGCAGCCAAGGGAGAGGCGACGAGCAGTACGTC.

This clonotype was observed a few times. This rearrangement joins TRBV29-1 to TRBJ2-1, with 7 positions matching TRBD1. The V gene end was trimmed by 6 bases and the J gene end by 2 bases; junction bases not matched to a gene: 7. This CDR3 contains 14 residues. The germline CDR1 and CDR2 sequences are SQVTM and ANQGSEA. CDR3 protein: CSVIQGSPYNEQFF. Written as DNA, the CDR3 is TGCAGCGTAATACAGGGGTCCCCCTACAATGAGCAGTTCTTC.